This T cell receptor (beta chain) comes out of a study of regulatory T cells in long-lasting Graves disease. According to the study, TCR beta libraries were built with iRepertoire HTBI primers and CDR3-region Arm-PCR. In the authors' methods: The samples yielded 62 TRBV and roughly 15 TRBJ segments. TCRdb reprocessed the multiplex PCR reads via MiXCR and lists one record per CDR3 protein. TCRdb, not the original authors, processed these V and J calls. The sample records some 370,000 distinct CDR3 sequences, 12% being singletons. Time point meaning: newly diagnosed GD, antithyroid drugs for less than 3 months. RNA extracted from PBMCs served as the sequencing template. V gave up 6 bases and J gave up 6 bases, with 18 bases separating them. Germline V gene sequence: CDR1 SGHRS, CDR2 YFSETQ. The CDR3 totals 15 residues. These data are also associated with another study on T cells in Graves' hyperthyroidism and ophthalmopathy.

Sequencing was performed on peripheral blood mononuclear cells (PBMCs), taken at new diagnosis, from a patient treated with antithyroid drugs. V is TRBV5-1 and J is TRBJ1-4; maybe TRBD1 (5 bases). The sequence derives from a woman aged 18-29 years with Graves disease. The CDR3: CASTRGGATYEKLFF. CDR3 DNA: TGCGCCAGCACCCGGGGAGGGGCGACGTATGAAAAACTGTTTTTT.